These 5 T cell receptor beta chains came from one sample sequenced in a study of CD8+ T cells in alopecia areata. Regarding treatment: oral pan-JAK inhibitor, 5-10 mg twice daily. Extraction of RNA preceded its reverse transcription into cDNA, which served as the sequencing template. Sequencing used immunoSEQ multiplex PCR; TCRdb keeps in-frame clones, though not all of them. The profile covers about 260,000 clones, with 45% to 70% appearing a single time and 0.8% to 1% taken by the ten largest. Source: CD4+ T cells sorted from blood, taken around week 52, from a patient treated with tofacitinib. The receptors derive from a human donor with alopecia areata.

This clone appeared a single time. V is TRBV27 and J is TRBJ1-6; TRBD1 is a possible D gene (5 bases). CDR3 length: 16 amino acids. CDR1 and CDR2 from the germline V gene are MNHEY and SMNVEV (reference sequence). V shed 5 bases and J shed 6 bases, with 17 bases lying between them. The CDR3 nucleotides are TGTGCCAGCAGTCGCCCAGTGAGGGGAAGTAATTCACCCCTCCACTTT. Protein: CASSRPVRGSNSPLHF.

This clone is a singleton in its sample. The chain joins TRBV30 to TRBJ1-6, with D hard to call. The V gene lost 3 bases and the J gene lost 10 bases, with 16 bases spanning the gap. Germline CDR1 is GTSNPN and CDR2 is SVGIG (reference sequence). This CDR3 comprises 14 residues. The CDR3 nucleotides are TGTGCCTGGAGCCGGGTCTCGAGGGAGTCACCCCTCCACTTT. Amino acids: CAWSRVSRESPLHF.

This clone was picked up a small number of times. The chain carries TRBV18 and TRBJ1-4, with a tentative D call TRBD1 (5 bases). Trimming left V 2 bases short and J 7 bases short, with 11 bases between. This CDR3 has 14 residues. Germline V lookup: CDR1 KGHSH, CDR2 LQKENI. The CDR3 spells CASSPWQGSEKLFF. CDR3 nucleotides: TGTGCCAGCTCACCATGGCAGGGAAGTGAAAAACTGTTTTTT.

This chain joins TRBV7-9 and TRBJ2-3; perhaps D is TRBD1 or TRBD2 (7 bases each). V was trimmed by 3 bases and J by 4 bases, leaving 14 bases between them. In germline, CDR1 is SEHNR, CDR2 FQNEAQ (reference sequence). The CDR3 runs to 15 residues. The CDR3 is CASSFPGGGADTQYF. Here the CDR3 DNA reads TGTGCCAGCAGCTTCCCAGGGGGGGGAGCAGATACGCAGTATTTT.

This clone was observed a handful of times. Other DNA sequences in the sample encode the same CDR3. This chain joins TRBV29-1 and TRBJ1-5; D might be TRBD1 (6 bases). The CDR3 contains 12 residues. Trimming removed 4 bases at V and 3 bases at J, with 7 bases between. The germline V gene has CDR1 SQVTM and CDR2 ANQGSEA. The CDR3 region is CSVGGANQPQHF. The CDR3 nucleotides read TGCAGCGTTGGGGGGGCCAATCAGCCCCAGCATTTT.